The entry below gives a single T cell receptor (beta chain) sequence along with its context. Its target is unknown. Amplification used two nested PCRs: 15 to 20 cycles, then around 9 cycles, on TCRalpha/TCRbeta cDNA. Following a re-call of the 5' RACE reads, TCRdb has one entry per CDR3 protein and lacks DNA. The sample has 400,000 to 500,000 distinct CDR3 sequences, and its top ten clones hold under 3%. These data originate in a study of monozygotic twins with inflammatory bowel disease. Points from the study as a whole: People with IBD had fewer clonotypes in common with others than healthy twins did, especially with disease activity. Evidence did not back any single strong signal or clonotype linked to IBD.

Germline loops: CDR1 SGDLS, CDR2 YYNGEE. The CDR3 runs 16 residues. Total RNA from whole blood was isolated with no T cell sorting. The clonotype originates from a human donor with ulcerative colitis or Crohn's disease, or a healthy co-twin of an affected twin (not recorded which). This chain connects TRBV9 to TRBJ2-5; without DNA, the TCRdb call of TRBD1 cannot be checked. Source material: blood. This CDR3 reads CASSPHLLNAGETQYF.